The T cell receptor (beta chain) described here comes from a study of T cells in Graves' hyperthyroidism and ophthalmopathy. Germline values: CDR1 SGHRS, CDR2 YFSETQ. The CDR3 spans 14 residues. The V end lost 6 bases, the J end lost 5 bases, and 17 bases lay between the germline ends. Uncontrolled infection, other autoimmune disease, pregnancy or lactation led to exclusion. This clonotype has only a few counts. Its antigen remains unidentified. Study-level points and caveats: Most expanded thyroid clonotypes above 0.001 also appeared in blood. Model-based prediction identified ophthalmopathy a median around 6.5 months prior to its onset.

TCR beta CDR3 regions were amplified from RNA transcripts. The study used the HTBI primer set for a first-round RT-PCR of the TCR CDR3. Each CDR3 protein gets one entry after TCRdb re-called the multiplex PCR reads with MiXCR. Counted here are about 350,000 distinct CDR3 sequences, over 12% occurring once; the ten biggest clones make up roughly a fifth. Source material: blood. The TCR was taken from a woman aged 55 to 70 with Graves' ophthalmopathy. The rearrangement uses TRBV5-1 and TRBJ2-5, with D possibly being TRBD1 (5 bases). DNA of the CDR3: TGCGCCAGCACCTGGGGCACGGTAGGGGAGACCCAGTACTTC. This sequence encodes CASTWGTVGETQYF.